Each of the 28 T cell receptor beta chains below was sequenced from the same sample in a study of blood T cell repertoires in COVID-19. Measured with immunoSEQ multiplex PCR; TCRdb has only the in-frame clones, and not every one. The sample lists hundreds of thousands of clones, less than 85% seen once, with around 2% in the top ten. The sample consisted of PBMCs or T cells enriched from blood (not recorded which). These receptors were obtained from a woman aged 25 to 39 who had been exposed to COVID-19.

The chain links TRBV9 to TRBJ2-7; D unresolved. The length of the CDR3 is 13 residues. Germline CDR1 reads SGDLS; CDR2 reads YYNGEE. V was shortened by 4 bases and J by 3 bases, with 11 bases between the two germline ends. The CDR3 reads CASSPYADYEQYF. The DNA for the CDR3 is TGTGCCAGCAGCCCCTACGCCGACTACGAGCAGTACTTC.

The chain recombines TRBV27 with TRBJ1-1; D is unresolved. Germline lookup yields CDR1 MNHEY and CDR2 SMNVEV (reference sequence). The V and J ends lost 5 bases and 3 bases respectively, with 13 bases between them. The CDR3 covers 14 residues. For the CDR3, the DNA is TGTGCCAGCAGTGAGTTTGCGGAGCACACTGAAGCTTTCTTT. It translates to CASSEFAEHTEAFF.

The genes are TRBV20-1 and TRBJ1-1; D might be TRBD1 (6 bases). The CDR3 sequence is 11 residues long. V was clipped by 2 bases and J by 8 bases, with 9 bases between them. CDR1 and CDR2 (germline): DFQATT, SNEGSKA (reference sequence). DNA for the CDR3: TGCAGTGCTAGAAGACAGGCCGAAGCTTTCTTT. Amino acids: CSARRQAEAFF.

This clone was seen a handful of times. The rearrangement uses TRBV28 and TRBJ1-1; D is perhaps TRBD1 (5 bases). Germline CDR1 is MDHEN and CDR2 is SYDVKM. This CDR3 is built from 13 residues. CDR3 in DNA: TGTCGGTCTGGGGAGGGACGGGACACTGAAGCTTTCTTT. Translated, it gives CRSGEGRDTEAFF.

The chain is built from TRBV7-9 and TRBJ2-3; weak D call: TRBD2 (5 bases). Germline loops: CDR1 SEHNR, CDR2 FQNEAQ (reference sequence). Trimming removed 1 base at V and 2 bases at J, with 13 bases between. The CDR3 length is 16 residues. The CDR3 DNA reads TGTGCCAGCAGCTTAGGGAGTTGGGAGCCCACAGATACGCAGTATTTT. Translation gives CASSLGSWEPTDTQYF.

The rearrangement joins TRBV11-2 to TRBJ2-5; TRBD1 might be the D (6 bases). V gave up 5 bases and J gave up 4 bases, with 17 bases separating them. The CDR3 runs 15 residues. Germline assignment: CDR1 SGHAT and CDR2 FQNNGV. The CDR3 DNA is TGTGCCAGCAGCCACCTCACACAGGGCGGAGAGACCCAGTACTTC. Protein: CASSHLTQGGETQYF. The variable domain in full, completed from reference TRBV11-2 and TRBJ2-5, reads EAGVAQSPRYKIIEKRQSVAFWCNPISGHATLYWYQQILGQGPKLLIQFQNNGVVDDSQLPKDRFSAERLKGVDSTLKIQPAKLEDSAVYLCASSHLTQGGETQYFGPGTRLLVL.

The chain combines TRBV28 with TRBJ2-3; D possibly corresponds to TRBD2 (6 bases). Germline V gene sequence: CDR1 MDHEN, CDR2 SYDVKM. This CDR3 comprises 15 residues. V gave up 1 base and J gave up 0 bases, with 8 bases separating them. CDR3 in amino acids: CASSLSGLSTDTQYF. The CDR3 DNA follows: TGTGCCAGCAGTTTATCGGGACTGAGCACAGATACGCAGTATTTT. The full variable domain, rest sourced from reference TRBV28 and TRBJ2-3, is DVKVTQSSRYLVKRTGEKVFLECVQDMDHENMFWYRQDPGLGLRLIYFSYDVKMKEKGDIPEGYSVSREKKERFSLILESASTNQTSMYLCASSLSGLSTDTQYFGPGTRLTVL.

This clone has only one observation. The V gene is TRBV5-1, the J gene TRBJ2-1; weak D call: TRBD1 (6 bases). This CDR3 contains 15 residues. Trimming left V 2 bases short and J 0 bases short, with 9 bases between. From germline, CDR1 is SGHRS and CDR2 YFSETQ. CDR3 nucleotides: TGCGCCAGCAGCTTTGGCAGGGGCTCCTACAATGAGCAGTTCTTC. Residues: CASSFGRGSYNEQFF.

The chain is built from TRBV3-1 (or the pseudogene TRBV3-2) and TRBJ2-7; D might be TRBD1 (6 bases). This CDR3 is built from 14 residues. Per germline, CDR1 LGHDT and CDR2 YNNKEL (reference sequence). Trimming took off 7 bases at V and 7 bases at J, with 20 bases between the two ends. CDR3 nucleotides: TGTGCCAGCACCGGATCCGGGACACCCTGGGAGCAGTACTTC. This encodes CASTGSGTPWEQYF.

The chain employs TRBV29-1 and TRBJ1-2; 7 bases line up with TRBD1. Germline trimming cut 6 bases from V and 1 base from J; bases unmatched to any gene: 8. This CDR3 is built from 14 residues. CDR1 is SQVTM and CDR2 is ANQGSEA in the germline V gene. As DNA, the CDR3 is TGCAGCGTCGTTGACAGGGAATATAACTATGGCTACACCTTC. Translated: CSVVDREYNYGYTF.

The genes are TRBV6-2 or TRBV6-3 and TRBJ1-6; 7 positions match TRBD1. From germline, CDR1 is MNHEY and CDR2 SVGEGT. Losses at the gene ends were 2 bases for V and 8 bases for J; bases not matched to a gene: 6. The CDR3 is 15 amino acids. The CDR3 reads CASSYQQGTYSPLHF. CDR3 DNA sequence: TGTGCCAGCAGTTACCAACAGGGGACCTATTCACCCCTCCACTTT.

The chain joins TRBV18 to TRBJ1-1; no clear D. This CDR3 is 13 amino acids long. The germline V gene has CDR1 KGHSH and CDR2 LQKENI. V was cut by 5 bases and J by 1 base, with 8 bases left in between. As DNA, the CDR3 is TGTGCCAGCTCATTCAGCGGGAACACTGAAGCTTTCTTT. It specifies CASSFSGNTEAFF.

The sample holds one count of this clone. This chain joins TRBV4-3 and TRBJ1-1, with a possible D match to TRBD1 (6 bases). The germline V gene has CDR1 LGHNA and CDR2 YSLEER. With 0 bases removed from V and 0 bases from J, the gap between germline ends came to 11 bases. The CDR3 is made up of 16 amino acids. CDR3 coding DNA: TGCGCCAGCAGCCAAGAAGGGGGGGGCCTGAACACTGAAGCTTTCTTT. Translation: CASSQEGGGLNTEAFF.

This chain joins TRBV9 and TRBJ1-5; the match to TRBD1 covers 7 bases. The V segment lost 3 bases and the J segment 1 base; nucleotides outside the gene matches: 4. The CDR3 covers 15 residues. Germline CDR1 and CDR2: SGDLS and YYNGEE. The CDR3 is CASSEQGLSNQPQHF. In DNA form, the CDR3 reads TGTGCCAGCAGCGAACAGGGGTTAAGCAATCAGCCCCAGCATTTT.

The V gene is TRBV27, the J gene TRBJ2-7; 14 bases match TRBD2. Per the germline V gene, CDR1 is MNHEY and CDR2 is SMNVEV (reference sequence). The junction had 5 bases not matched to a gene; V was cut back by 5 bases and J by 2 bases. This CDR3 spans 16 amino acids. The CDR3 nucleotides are TGTGCCAGCAGTACGGGACTAGCGGGGGTAACCTACGAGCAGTACTTC. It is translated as CASSTGLAGVTYEQYF.

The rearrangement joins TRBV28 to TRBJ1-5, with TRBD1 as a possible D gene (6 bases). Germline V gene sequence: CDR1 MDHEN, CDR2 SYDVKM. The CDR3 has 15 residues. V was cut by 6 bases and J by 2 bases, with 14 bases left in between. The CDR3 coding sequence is TGTGCCAGCAGGGAGCAGGGGTATGGCAATCAGCCCCAGCATTTT. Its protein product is CASREQGYGNQPQHF.

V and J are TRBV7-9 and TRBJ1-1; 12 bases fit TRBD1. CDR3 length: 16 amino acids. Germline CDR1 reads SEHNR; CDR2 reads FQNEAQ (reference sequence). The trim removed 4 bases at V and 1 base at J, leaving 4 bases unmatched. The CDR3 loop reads CASSSGTGGTNTEAFF. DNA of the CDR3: TGTGCCAGCAGCTCCGGGACAGGGGGCACGAACACTGAAGCTTTCTTT.

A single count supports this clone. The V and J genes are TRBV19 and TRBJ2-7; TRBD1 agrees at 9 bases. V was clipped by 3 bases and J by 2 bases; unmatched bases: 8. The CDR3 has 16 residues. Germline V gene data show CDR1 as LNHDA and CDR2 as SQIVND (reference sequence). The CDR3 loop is CASSIEGQGAPYEQYF. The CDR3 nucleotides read TGTGCCAGTAGTATCGAGGGACAGGGTGCCCCCTACGAGCAGTACTTC.

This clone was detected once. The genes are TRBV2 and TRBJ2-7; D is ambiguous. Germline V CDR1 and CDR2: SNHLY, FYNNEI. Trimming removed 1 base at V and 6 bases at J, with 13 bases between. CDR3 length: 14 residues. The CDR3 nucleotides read TGTGCCAGCAGTGAAGTAAAGTGGCGGTCCGAGCAGTACTTC. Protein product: CASSEVKWRSEQYF.

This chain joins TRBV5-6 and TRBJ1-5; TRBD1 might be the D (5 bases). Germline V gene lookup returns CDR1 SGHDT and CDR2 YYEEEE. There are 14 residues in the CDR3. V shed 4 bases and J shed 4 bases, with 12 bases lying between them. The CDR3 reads CASSGTGSNQPQHF. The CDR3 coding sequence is TGTGCCAGCAGCGGAACAGGATCTAATCAGCCCCAGCATTTT. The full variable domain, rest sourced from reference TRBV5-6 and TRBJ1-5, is DAGVTQSPTHLIKTRGQQVTLRCSPKSGHDTVSWYQQALGQGPQFIFQYYEEEERQRGNFPDRFSGHQFPNYSSELNVNALLLGDSALYLCASSGTGSNQPQHFGDGTRLSIL.

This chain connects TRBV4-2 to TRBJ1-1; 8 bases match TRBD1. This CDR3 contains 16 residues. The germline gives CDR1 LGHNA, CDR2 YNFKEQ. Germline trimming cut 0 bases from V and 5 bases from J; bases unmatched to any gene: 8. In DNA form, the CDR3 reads TGTGCCAGCAGCCAAGAGATCAGGACAGGGAGGACTGAAGCTTTCTTT. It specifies CASSQEIRTGRTEAFF.

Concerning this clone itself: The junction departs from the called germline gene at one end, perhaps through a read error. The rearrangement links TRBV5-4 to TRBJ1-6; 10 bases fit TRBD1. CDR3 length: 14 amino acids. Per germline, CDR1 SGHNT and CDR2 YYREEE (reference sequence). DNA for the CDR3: TGTGCCAGCAGTTTGGGGACAGGGGAATCACCCCTCCACTTT. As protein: CASSLGTGESPLHF.

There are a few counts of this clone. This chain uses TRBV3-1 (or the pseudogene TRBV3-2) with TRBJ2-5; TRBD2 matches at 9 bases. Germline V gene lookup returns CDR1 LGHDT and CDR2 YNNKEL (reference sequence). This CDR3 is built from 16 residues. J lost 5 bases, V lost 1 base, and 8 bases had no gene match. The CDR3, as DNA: TGTGCCAGCAGCCAAGTCGCGGGAGGGCCCCGGGAGACCCAGTACTTC. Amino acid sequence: CASSQVAGGPRETQYF.

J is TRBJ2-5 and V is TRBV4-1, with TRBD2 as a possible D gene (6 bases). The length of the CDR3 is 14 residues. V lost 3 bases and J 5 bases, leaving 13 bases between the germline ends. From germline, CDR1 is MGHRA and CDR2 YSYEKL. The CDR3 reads CASSHRHAGETQYF. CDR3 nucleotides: TGCGCCAGCAGCCATCGTCACGCGGGGGAGACCCAGTACTTC.

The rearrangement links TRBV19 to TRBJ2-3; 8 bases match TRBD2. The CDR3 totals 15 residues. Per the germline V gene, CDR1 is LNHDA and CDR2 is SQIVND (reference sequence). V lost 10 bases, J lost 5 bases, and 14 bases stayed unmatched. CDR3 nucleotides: TGTGCCACCTCCACAGGGCGACGGGGGGGAGATACGCAGTATTTT. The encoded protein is CATSTGRRGGDTQYF.

The CDR3 here is CASSLLAGAYEQYF. CDR3 bases: TGTGCCAGCAGCTTACTAGCGGGGGCCTACGAGCAGTACTTC. The chain joins TRBV7-9 to TRBJ2-7; TRBD2 agrees at 10 bases. CDR1 and CDR2 from the germline V gene are SEHNR and FQNEAQ (reference sequence). The CDR3 is 14 amino acids. V dropped 2 bases and J dropped 2; count of bases not matched to a gene: 0.

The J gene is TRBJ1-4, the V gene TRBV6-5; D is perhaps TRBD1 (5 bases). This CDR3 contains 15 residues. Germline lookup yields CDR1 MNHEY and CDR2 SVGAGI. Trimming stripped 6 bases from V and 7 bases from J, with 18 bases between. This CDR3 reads CASRRSQGSGEKLFF. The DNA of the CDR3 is TGTGCCAGCAGAAGATCCCAGGGTTCTGGTGAAAAACTGTTTTTT.

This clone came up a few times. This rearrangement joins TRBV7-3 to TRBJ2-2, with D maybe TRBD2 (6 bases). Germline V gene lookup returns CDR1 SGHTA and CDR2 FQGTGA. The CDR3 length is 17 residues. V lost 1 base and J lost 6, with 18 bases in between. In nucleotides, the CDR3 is TGTGCCAGCAGCTTAATATCGGGACCGCCTAGCGCCGGGGAGCTGTTTTTT. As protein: CASSLISGPPSAGELFF.